Listed here are 21 T cell receptor beta chains from one sample, sequenced in a study of blood T cells in healthy people across ages. Next came a second PCR, run for 7 to 11 cycles, which used a sample-barcoded 5' primer along with a J-beta primer mix. TCRdb fed the 5' RACE reads into MiXCR, producing one record per CDR3 protein. The sample records 800,000 to 950,000 distinct CDR3 sequences, roughly 48% being singletons. What was sequenced was blood. The receptors here all came from a man younger than 45 in good health.

The chain couples TRBV6-6 to TRBJ2-7, with D tentatively TRBD1 or TRBD2 (6 bases each). CDR1 and CDR2 (germline): MNHNY, SVGAGI (reference sequence). V was cut by 2 bases and J by 1 base, with 15 bases left in between. CDR3 size: 16 residues. CDR3 sequence (DNA): TGTGCCAGCAGTTACCCATCGAGGGGGAGGTCCTACGAGCAGTACTTC. It yields the protein CASSYPSRGRSYEQYF.

This chain joins TRBV3-1 and TRBJ2-7, with D uncertain. The germline CDR1 and CDR2 sequences are LGHDT and YNNKEL (reference sequence). With 3 bases removed from V and 3 bases from J, the gap between germline ends came to 9 bases. This CDR3 comprises 13 residues. DNA of the CDR3: TGTGCCAGCAGCCAGCTCCAGGACTACGAGCAGTACTTC. Translation: CASSQLQDYEQYF.

The chain carries TRBV12-3 or TRBV12-4 and TRBJ2-3; no firm D call. Trimming stripped 8 bases from V and 0 bases from J, with 12 bases between. This CDR3 contains 14 residues. CDR3 bases: TGTGCCAGCGAGGCAGCGCCGAGCACAGATACGCAGTATTTT. As protein: CASEAAPSTDTQYF.

This clonotype was detected once. The gene calls are TRBV5-1 and TRBJ2-7, with 10 bases identical to TRBD1. This CDR3 region has 15 residues. In germline, CDR1 is SGHRS, CDR2 YFSETQ. V gave up 4 bases and J gave up 3 bases; unmatched junction bases: 7. CDR3 region: CASSEGQGNIYEQYF. DNA of the CDR3: TGCGCCAGCAGCGAGGGACAGGGGAATATCTACGAGCAGTACTTC. Together with reference TRBV5-1 and TRBJ2-7, the CDR3 gives the full variable domain: KAGVTQTPRYLIKTRGQQVTLSCSPISGHRSVSWYQQTPGQGLQFLFEYFSETQRNKGNFPGRFSGRQFSNSRSEMNVSTLELGDSALYLCASSEGQGNIYEQYFGPGTRLTVT.

The J gene is TRBJ2-7, the V gene TRBV7-2, with 8 bases identical to TRBD1. From germline, CDR1 is SGHTA and CDR2 FQGNSA. The length of the CDR3 is 15 residues. The V gene end was trimmed by 3 bases and the J gene end by 0 bases; junction bases not matched to a gene: 4. CDR3 nucleotides: TGTGCCAGCAGCTTCCGACAGGGGATCTCCTACGAGCAGTACTTC. It specifies CASSFRQGISYEQYF.

This chain joins TRBV12-3 or TRBV12-4 and TRBJ2-1, with D maybe TRBD1 (6 bases). V was cut by 6 bases and J by 4 bases, with 16 bases left in between. CDR3 length: 15 residues. CDR3 loop: CASRQGTPLYNEQFF. The CDR3 DNA reads TGTGCCAGCAGACAGGGCACCCCCCTTTACAATGAGCAGTTCTTC.

This clonotype came up many times. The chain uses TRBV7-8 and TRBJ2-1, with D unresolved. The CDR3 is 15 amino acids. Germline CDR1 and CDR2: SGHVS and FQNEAQ. The V and J ends lost 5 bases and 2 bases respectively, with 13 bases between them. In nucleotides, the CDR3 is TGTGCCAGCAGCCCTCGGAGCTCAACCTACAATGAGCAGTTCTTC. It is translated as CASSPRSSTYNEQFF.

This clonotype was recorded a few times. The chain recombines TRBV20-1 with TRBJ2-1; D unresolved. Trimming removed 3 bases from V and 2 bases from J, with 14 bases in between. The CDR3 runs 15 residues. Looked up from germline, CDR1 is DFQATT and CDR2 is SNEGSKA (reference sequence). CDR3 sequence (DNA): TGCAGTGCTAGGTTACCAGACCGAGCCTACAATGAGCAGTTCTTC. Protein product: CSARLPDRAYNEQFF.

The chain recombines TRBV6-6 with TRBJ2-3; D is undetermined. Germline CDR1 MNHNY, CDR2 SVGAGI (reference sequence). The V and J ends lost 2 bases and 6 bases respectively, with 9 bases between them. The CDR3 spans 13 residues. CDR3 nucleotide sequence: TGTGCCAGCAGTTACCTCGTATCGGATACGCAGTATTTT. This codes for CASSYLVSDTQYF.

The chain combines TRBV29-1 with TRBJ2-3, with 7 bases matching TRBD1. Germline CDR1 SQVTM, CDR2 ANQGSEA. The CDR3 is 11 residues long. Trimming at V came to 8 bases and at J to 4 bases, leaving 3 bases not matched to a gene. In nucleotides, the CDR3 is TGCAGCACGGGACAGCCAGATACGCAGTATTTT. Residues: CSTGQPDTQYF.

The rearrangement uses TRBV20-1 and TRBJ2-5; TRBD2 agrees at 7 bases. The V gene end was trimmed by 0 bases and the J gene end by 3 bases; junction bases not matched to a gene: 13. CDR3 length: 17 amino acids. The germline V gene has CDR1 DFQATT and CDR2 SNEGSKA (reference sequence). The CDR3 region has the DNA TGCAGTGCTAGAGATCTGCGGCGAAGGGAGGGGAAAGAGACCCAGTACTTC. Its protein product is CSARDLRRREGKETQYF.

This clonotype was recorded a few times. The rearrangement joins TRBV6-2 or TRBV6-3 to TRBJ2-1, with D perhaps assigned TRBD1 or TRBD2 (6 bases each). The CDR3 runs to 14 residues. Trimming took off 5 bases at V and 7 bases at J, with 15 bases between the two ends. Germline CDR1 and CDR2: MNHEY and SVGEGT. The CDR3 DNA reads as TGTGCCAGCAGTGCCCCCGGGGGCGCGAATGAGCAGTTCTTC. It is translated as CASSAPGGANEQFF.

In this sample, this clonotype turned up a few times. The chain employs TRBV28 and TRBJ2-5; the match to TRBD1 covers 8 bases. The J call may be incorrect, as the DNA end agrees better with TRBJ2-7. Germline V gene sequence: CDR1 MDHEN, CDR2 SYDVKM. This CDR3 has 14 amino acids. CDR3 bases: TGTGCCAGCAGTTCTGGACAGGGCGAGTACGAGCAGTACTTC. It specifies CASSSGQGEYEQYF.

This clonotype showed up just a few times. This rearrangement joins TRBV15 to TRBJ2-3; TRBD1 matches 7 bases. Per germline, CDR1 LNHNV and CDR2 YYDKDF (reference sequence). V shed 2 bases, J shed 2 bases, and the junction held 4 bases outside the gene matches. The CDR3 covers 15 residues. Here the CDR3 reads CATSRLQGVTDTQYF. CDR3 nucleotides: TGTGCCACCAGCAGACTCCAGGGGGTCACAGATACGCAGTATTTT.

This clonotype occurred a few times. A far larger clone is a single base away, which makes a read error likely. The chain joins TRBV3-1 to TRBJ2-1, with 8 bases that match TRBD1. The CDR3 extends over 12 amino acids. Germline values: CDR1 LGHDT, CDR2 YNNKEL (reference sequence). V trimming: 4 bases; J trimming: 8 bases; junction bases outside the gene matches: 1. CDR3 in amino acids: CASSLQGDEQFF. The CDR3 DNA reads TGTGCCAGCAGCCTACAGGGGGATGAGCAGTTCTTC.

This clonotype was seen ten or more times. The chain couples TRBV27 to TRBJ1-2; maybe TRBD1 (6 bases). Per the germline V gene, CDR1 is MNHEY and CDR2 is SMNVEV (reference sequence). Trimming pared 4 bases from V and 4 bases from J, leaving 10 bases between. The CDR3 contains 13 residues. CDR3 coding DNA: TGTGCCAGCAGTTCGACAGGAAGCTATGGCTACACCTTC. It translates to CASSSTGSYGYTF.

With regard to this clonotype: A read error may account for a junction end that differs from germline. The V and J genes are TRBV7-8 and TRBJ2-3; TRBD1 or TRBD2 may be the D gene (5 bases each). Germline loops: CDR1 SGHVS, CDR2 FQNEAQ. The CDR3 length is 15 residues. The CDR3 DNA reads TGTGCCAGCAGTTTAGCCCCAGAGGGGCCAGATACGCAGTATTTT. Encoded protein: CASSLAPEGPDTQYF.

The chain combines TRBV7-3 with TRBJ2-1, with 8 nucleotides matching TRBD2. Germline CDR1 and CDR2: SGHTA and FQGTGA. Trimming removed 5 bases from V and 7 bases from J; junction bases left unmatched: 10. The length of the CDR3 is 15 residues. The CDR3 sequence: CASSPVLAGYNEQFF. The CDR3 DNA reads TGTGCCAGCAGCCCCGTGCTAGCGGGTTATAATGAGCAGTTCTTC.

The chain couples TRBV12-3 or TRBV12-4 to TRBJ2-1; 8 nucleotides align to TRBD1. The ends lost 8 bases at V and 6 bases at J; junction bases unmatched: 0. The CDR3 loop spans 11 amino acids. The CDR3 DNA sequence: TGTGCCAGCGGACAGGGCAATGAGCAGTTCTTC. Translation gives CASGQGNEQFF.

J is TRBJ2-1 and V is TRBV3-1; D is unclear. The V gene's germline CDR1 is LGHDT and CDR2 YNNKEL (reference sequence). V lost 3 bases, J lost 2 bases, and 11 bases lay in between. CDR3 length: 15 residues. The CDR3 reads CASSHAGDAYNEQFF. Here the CDR3 DNA reads TGTGCCAGCAGCCACGCAGGAGACGCCTACAATGAGCAGTTCTTC.

This chain joins TRBV7-8 and TRBJ2-5, with D tentatively TRBD1 or TRBD2 (6 bases each). Germline V gene lookup returns CDR1 SGHVS and CDR2 FQNEAQ. There are 16 residues in the CDR3. V lost 5 bases and J 4 bases, leaving 20 bases between the germline ends. The CDR3 loop reads CASSPITGGGIETQYF. The DNA of the CDR3 is TGTGCCAGCAGCCCCATAACCGGAGGGGGTATAGAGACCCAGTACTTC.